Shown below are 18 T cell receptor beta chains from a single sample sequenced in a study of blood T cell repertoires in COVID-19. Here immunoSEQ multiplex PCR was the method, and the copy in TCRdb shows in-frame clones only, minus some. Of 62,000 or so clones in the sample, around 85% are singletons; the top ten hold over 1.3%. What was sequenced was peripheral blood. The receptors were sampled from a woman aged 55-75 years with acute or convalescent COVID-19.

V is TRBV29-1 and J is TRBJ1-1; 10 bases align to TRBD1. From germline, CDR1 is SQVTM and CDR2 ANQGSEA. V lost 7 bases to trimming and J lost 4 bases; unmatched junction nucleotides: 9. The CDR3 is 14 amino acids. CDR3 sequence reads: CSGRTGGGGTEAFF. The CDR3 DNA sequence: TGCAGCGGCCGGACAGGGGGAGGGGGCACTGAAGCTTTCTTT.

The sample holds a few counts of this clone. The rearrangement links TRBV7-8 to TRBJ1-1, with a tentative D call TRBD1 (6 bases). CDR1 and CDR2 from the germline V gene are SGHVS and FQNEAQ. The CDR3 length is 14 residues. V was clipped by 5 bases and J by 1 base, with 11 bases between them. The CDR3 bases are TGTGCCAGCAGCCAGAGGGGGTGGAACACTGAAGCTTTCTTT. Its translation: CASSQRGWNTEAFF. Together with reference TRBV7-8 and TRBJ1-1, the CDR3 gives the full variable domain: GAGVSQSPRYKVAKRGQDVALRCDPISGHVSLFWYQQALGQGPEFLTYFQNEAQLDKSGLPSDRFFAERPEGSVSTLKIQRTQQEDSAVYLCASSQRGWNTEAFFGQGTRLTVV.

The chain links TRBV12-3 or TRBV12-4 to TRBJ2-1; D is perhaps TRBD1 (6 bases). Trimming removed 7 bases at V and 6 bases at J, with 13 bases between. The CDR3 is 13 amino acids. This CDR3 is CASTLQGPNEQFF. In nucleotides, the CDR3 is TGTGCCAGCACCCTACAGGGCCCCAATGAGCAGTTCTTC.

The chain joins TRBV11-3 to TRBJ2-2, with 13 bases identical to TRBD2. The V segment lost 5 bases and the J segment 6 bases; nucleotides outside the gene matches: 9. CDR3 size: 17 residues. Per the germline V gene, CDR1 is SGHNT and CDR2 is YENEEA. CDR3 residues: CASSEGLAGARAGELFF. CDR3 sequence (DNA): TGTGCCAGCAGCGAAGGACTAGCGGGAGCGCGGGCCGGGGAGCTGTTTTTT.

V usage is TRBV3-1 (or the pseudogene TRBV3-2) and J usage is TRBJ1-1; the match to TRBD1 covers 7 bases. Germline values: CDR1 LGHDT, CDR2 YNNKEL (reference sequence). The length of the CDR3 is 14 residues. The ends lost 3 bases at V and 5 bases at J; junction bases unmatched: 6. The CDR3 DNA is TGTGCCAGCAGCCATCGACAGGGCGGGACTGAAGCTTTCTTT. Translating it yields CASSHRQGGTEAFF.

The chain couples TRBV20-1 to TRBJ1-4; D is unclear. The V gene's germline CDR1 is DFQATT and CDR2 SNEGSKA (reference sequence). The CDR3 totals 12 residues. V was cut by 3 bases and J by 8 bases, with 10 bases left in between. The CDR3 sequence is CSASRDSEKLFF. The CDR3 DNA reads TGCAGTGCTAGTCGGGATAGCGAAAAACTGTTTTTT.

The genes are TRBV9 and TRBJ1-2; the D gene is possibly TRBD1 (6 bases). Germline CDR1 is SGDLS and CDR2 is YYNGEE. V lost 2 bases and J lost 4, with 15 bases in between. CDR3 length equals 15 residues. CDR3 protein: CASSVGQSALYGYTF. CDR3 coding DNA: TGTGCCAGCAGCGTTGGACAGAGCGCTCTCTATGGCTACACCTTC.

The V and J genes are TRBV18 and TRBJ1-1; TRBD1 might be the D (6 bases). V was trimmed by 6 bases and J by 0 bases, leaving 17 bases between them. This CDR3 has 16 residues. Germline loops: CDR1 KGHSH, CDR2 LQKENI. For the CDR3, the DNA is TGTGCCAGCTCCCCGGGACATAACAGCTTGAACACTGAAGCTTTCTTT. Its protein is CASSPGHNSLNTEAFF.

A single count supports this clone. The chain recombines TRBV10-3 with TRBJ1-6; D call uncertain. V gave up 4 bases and J gave up 5 bases, with 6 bases separating them. Germline values: CDR1 ENHRY, CDR2 SYGVKD. The CDR3 is 13 residues long. In DNA, the CDR3 is TGTGCCATCAGTGGACGGGATAATTCACCCCTCCACTTT. Its protein is CAISGRDNSPLHF.

This clone occurred once. The genes are TRBV5-4 and TRBJ2-1; 7 nucleotides line up with TRBD1. Germline CDR1 SGHNT, CDR2 YYREEE (reference sequence). The CDR3 is 16 residues long. The junction had 5 bases not matched to a gene; V was cut back by 2 bases and J by 0 bases. CDR3 coding DNA: TGTGCCAGCAGCTTAGAGGGGGCGGGCTCCTACAATGAGCAGTTCTTC. Its protein product is CASSLEGAGSYNEQFF.

The chain has TRBV5-1 and TRBJ2-5; TRBD2 matches at 14 bases. This CDR3 spans 18 amino acids. The V gene end was trimmed by 3 bases and the J gene end by 0 bases; junction bases not matched to a gene: 7. Germline values: CDR1 SGHRS, CDR2 YFSETQ. The CDR3 region is CASSWGTSGRRYQETQYF. CDR3 in DNA: TGCGCCAGCAGCTGGGGGACTAGCGGGAGACGGTACCAAGAGACCCAGTACTTC.

The chain uses TRBV7-2 and TRBJ2-3; a possible D gene is TRBD2 (5 bases). The CDR3 length is 13 residues. From germline, CDR1 is SGHTA and CDR2 FQGNSA. Trimming left V 1 base short and J 6 bases short, with 8 bases between. The CDR3 sequence: CASSLGGMDTQYF. For the CDR3, the DNA is TGTGCCAGCAGCTTAGGAGGGATGGATACGCAGTATTTT.

The chain joins TRBV5-5 to TRBJ2-6; TRBD1 is a possible D gene (7 bases). Germline-derived CDR1 and CDR2 are SGHKS and YYEKEE (reference sequence). CDR3 length: 17 residues. Trimming shortened V by 4 bases and J by 1 base, and 15 bases separated the two germline ends. CDR3 bases: TGTGCCAGCAGCCCCGCCAGGGGGGATTCTGGGGCCAACGTCCTGACTTTC. It is translated as CASSPARGDSGANVLTF.

The chain recombines TRBV29-1 with TRBJ2-3; the D is unclear. This CDR3 is 11 amino acids long. Germline values: CDR1 SQVTM, CDR2 ANQGSEA. V was cut by 4 bases and J by 6 bases, with 8 bases left in between. The CDR3 region is CSVGPMDTQYF. CDR3 DNA sequence: TGCAGCGTTGGGCCCATGGATACGCAGTATTTT.

This clone has just a few counts. The chain uses TRBV9 and TRBJ2-5, with D possibly matching TRBD2 (6 bases). The CDR3 extends over 14 amino acids. The V gene lost 2 bases and the J gene lost 1 base, with 9 bases spanning the gap. In germline, CDR1 is SGDLS, CDR2 YYNGEE. CDR3 amino acids: CASSVGTGQETQYF. CDR3 nucleotides: TGTGCCAGCAGCGTCGGGACTGGCCAAGAGACCCAGTACTTC. The whole variable domain, remainder taken from reference TRBV9 and TRBJ2-5, is DSGVTQTPKHLITATGQRVTLRCSPRSGDLSVYWYQQSLDQGLQFLIQYYNGEERAKGNILERFSAQQFPDLHSELNLSSLELGDSALYFCASSVGTGQETQYFGPGTRLLVL.

The chain carries TRBV19 and TRBJ1-5; D unclear. The CDR3 runs to 13 residues. The germline V and J ends were trimmed by 4 bases and 6 bases, with 10 bases remaining between them. CDR1 is LNHDA, CDR2 SQIVND, per germline (reference sequence). The CDR3 sequence: CASSTWAGQPQHF. CDR3 DNA sequence: TGTGCCAGTAGTACTTGGGCGGGTCAGCCCCAGCATTTT.

This CDR3 is CASSNTGYGYTF. In DNA, the CDR3 is TGTGCCAGCAGCAACACAGGGTATGGCTACACCTTC. The chain uses TRBV7-8 and TRBJ1-2, with D possibly matching TRBD1 (6 bases). The CDR3 runs 12 residues. CDR1 is SGHVS, CDR2 FQNEAQ, per germline. V was trimmed by 5 bases and J by 5 bases, leaving 9 bases between them. The complete variable domain, with remaining parts taken from reference TRBV7-8 and TRBJ1-2, reads GAGVSQSPRYKVAKRGQDVALRCDPISGHVSLFWYQQALGQGPEFLTYFQNEAQLDKSGLPSDRFFAERPEGSVSTLKIQRTQQEDSAVYLCASSNTGYGYTFGSGTRLTVV.

This chain joins TRBV27 and TRBJ2-5; perhaps TRBD2 as D (6 bases). Germline loops: CDR1 MNHEY, CDR2 SMNVEV (reference sequence). The CDR3 consists of 15 residues. V lost 6 bases and J lost 1, with 15 bases in between. The CDR3 bases are TGTGCCAGCAGGCCTCTAGCGAGTCCCCAAGAGACCCAGTACTTC. Its protein product is CASRPLASPQETQYF.